Each of the 12 T cell receptor beta chains below was sequenced from the same sample in a study of T-cell reconstitution after alpha-beta-depleted transplantation in children. The library targeted TCRbeta and was prepared with unique molecular identifiers. Each CDR3 protein is one row after TCRdb ran MiXCR on the PCR reads. The data show 500,000 or so distinct CDR3 sequences, 10% to 12% seen once. Sequencing was performed on PBMCs, mostly from graft donor cells, taken 180 days after TCRalphabeta/CD19-depleted stem cell transplant. The receptors originated from a female patient aged 2-15 years who had a stem cell transplant for aplastic anemia, so the T cells may come from the graft donor.

Points on this clonotype: The junction departs from the called germline gene at one end, perhaps through a read error. The chain carries TRBV12-3 or TRBV12-4 and TRBJ2-1, with D perhaps TRBD1 (5 bases). The CDR3 totals 11 residues. The CDR3 DNA reads TGTACCAGCAAGGGGTACAATGAGCAGTTCTTC. This sequence encodes CTSKGYNEQFF.

The chain combines TRBV6-2 or TRBV6-3 with TRBJ2-2, with D unclear. The CDR3 is 14 residues long. Germline assignment: CDR1 MNHEY and CDR2 SVGEGT. Trimming took off 2 bases at V and 1 base at J, with 5 bases between the two ends. CDR3: CASSYGRNTGELFF. In nucleotides, the CDR3 is TGTGCCAGCAGTTACGGCAGGAACACCGGGGAGCTGTTTTTT.

The V gene is TRBV12-3 or TRBV12-4, the J gene TRBJ1-6, with 10 bases identical to TRBD1. Trimming at V came to 6 bases and at J to 9 bases, leaving 14 bases not matched to a gene. The CDR3 is 17 amino acids. CDR3 region: CASRPWDRGQWFSPLHF. The CDR3, as DNA: TGTGCCAGCAGACCCTGGGACAGGGGCCAATGGTTTTCACCCCTCCACTTT.

The chain combines TRBV7-9 with TRBJ2-7, with a possible D match to TRBD1 (6 bases). The CDR3 sequence is 16 residues long. Trimming stripped 3 bases from V and 0 bases from J, with 15 bases between. CDR1 is SEHNR, CDR2 FQNEAQ, per germline (reference sequence). CDR3 DNA: TGTGCCAGCAGCTTGGCCCCGGACAGTATCTCCTACGAGCAGTACTTC. This gives the protein CASSLAPDSISYEQYF.

This chain links TRBV7-3 with TRBJ1-2; TRBD1 matches 10 bases. Germline CDR1 SGHTA, CDR2 FQGTGA. The V and J ends lost 8 bases and 7 bases, in that order; junction bases with no gene match: 4. There are 12 residues in the CDR3. CDR3 in amino acids: CASGTGEGGYTF. CDR3 coding DNA: TGTGCCAGCGGGACAGGGGAAGGTGGCTACACCTTC.

This clonotype has more than one count but fewer than ten. This chain connects TRBV28 to TRBJ1-3; D ambiguous. The CDR3 runs 15 residues. V was shortened by 7 bases and J by 7 bases, with 20 bases between the two germline ends. Germline-derived CDR1 and CDR2 are MDHEN and SYDVKM. The CDR3 DNA sequence: TGTGCCAGCACCCTCGAAGGATGGACGCGGAACACCATATATTTT. Its protein is CASTLEGWTRNTIYF.

This clonotype has ten or more counts. The chain uses TRBV9 and TRBJ2-2; possibly TRBD2 for D (5 bases). The CDR3 loop spans 14 amino acids. Germline CDR1 and CDR2: SGDLS and YYNGEE. Trimming shortened V by 4 bases and J by 4 bases, and 11 bases separated the two germline ends. In DNA, the CDR3 is TGTGCCAGCAGCCCAAGGGAGAGCACCGGGGAGCTGTTTTTT. This codes for CASSPRESTGELFF.

The table lists this clonotype with many counts. The V call is TRBV15, the J call TRBJ2-7; D unresolved. The CDR3 runs to 15 residues. The germline V and J ends were trimmed by 0 bases and 2 bases, with 11 bases remaining between them. Germline V gene data show CDR1 as LNHNV and CDR2 as YYDKDF (reference sequence). CDR3 sequence: CATSRELATTYEQYV. DNA for the CDR3: TGTGCCACCAGCAGAGAATTAGCAACAACCTACGAGCAGTACGTC.

There are a few counts of this clonotype. The chain joins TRBV28 to TRBJ1-4; D remains ambiguous. The ends were cut back, 6 bases at V and 8 bases at J, with 7 bases in the middle. The CDR3 spans 11 residues. CDR1 is MDHEN, CDR2 SYDVKM, per germline. DNA of the CDR3: TGTGCCAGCAGAGTCGAAGAAAAACTGTTTTTT. Amino acids: CASRVEEKLFF.

This clonotype has a count of ten or more. The rearrangement joins TRBV25-1 to TRBJ2-4; D is undetermined. The CDR3 consists of 15 residues. V was cut by 3 bases and J by 1 base, with 10 bases left in between. From germline, CDR1 is MGHDK and CDR2 SYGVNS. The CDR3 bases are TGTGCCAGCAGTGATTCGGACGAGGCCAAAAACATTCAGTACTTC. It specifies CASSDSDEAKNIQYF.

V gene TRBV2 combines with J gene TRBJ2-7; TRBD2 might be the D (6 bases). Per germline, CDR1 SNHLY and CDR2 FYNNEI. There are 12 residues in the CDR3. V was cut by 5 bases and J by 6 bases, with 11 bases left in between. CDR3 loop: CASSSTRGEQYV. DNA for the CDR3: TGTGCCAGCAGTTCGACTAGAGGCGAGCAGTACGTC.

The chain employs TRBV18 and TRBJ1-4; D gene unclear. Germline V CDR1 and CDR2: KGHSH, LQKENI. The CDR3 consists of 15 residues. V was clipped by 6 bases and J by 2 bases, with 13 bases between them. CDR3 in DNA: TGTGCCAGCTCGCCAGACATTCTCACTAATGAAAAACTGTTTTTT. Residues: CASSPDILTNEKLFF.